This T cell receptor beta chain was retrieved from a study of blood T cell repertoires in COVID-19. Turning to the study itself: Italy, Spain and the United States were the sources of the convalescent and acute COVID-19 samples.

Clones were read by immunoSEQ multiplex PCR, and TCRdb kept only the in-frame ones, dropping some. This table has approximately 100,000 clones, roughly 87% appearing once. This CDR3 spans 15 amino acids. Trimming removed 6 bases from V and 2 bases from J; junction bases left unmatched: 6. Germline assignment: CDR1 MNHEY and CDR2 SVGAGI. The J gene is TRBJ2-1, the V gene TRBV6-5, with 8 bases lining up with TRBD1. The specimen was peripheral blood. This clonotype originated in a woman at least 80 years old with active COVID-19. The CDR3 region has the DNA TGTGCCAGCAGCCTGACAGGGGTGCCCTACAATGAGCAGTTCTTC. Its translation: CASSLTGVPYNEQFF.